These 7 T cell receptor beta chains came from one sample sequenced in a study of T cells after yellow fever vaccination. TCRdb re-derived calls from the 5' RACE reads in MiXCR, one entry per CDR3 protein. In the table there are some 54,000 distinct CDR3 sequences, 6.6% of which are singletons. The source material was CD8+ T cells not binding an NS4B(214-222) dextramer, sorted from PBMCs, sampled roughly 47 days after the first yellow fever vaccination. The receptors originated from a man younger than 35 who received the YFV17D yellow fever vaccine.

This rearrangement joins TRBV7-9 to TRBJ1-1; D remains ambiguous. V was pared by 3 bases and J by 8 bases, with 10 bases between. Germline V lookup: CDR1 SEHNR, CDR2 FQNEAQ (reference sequence). The CDR3 has 12 amino acids. The CDR3 bases are TGTGCCAGCAGCTTCATGGGGATCGAAGCTTTCTTT. Translating gives CASSFMGIEAFF.

In its sample, this clonotype was seen a few times. This chain links TRBV7-3 with TRBJ2-7; D tentatively fits TRBD1 or TRBD2 (5 bases each). CDR3 length: 15 amino acids. The germline gives CDR1 SGHTA, CDR2 FQGTGA. The germline V and J ends were trimmed by 6 bases and 5 bases, with 20 bases remaining between them. CDR3 sequence (DNA): TGTGCCAGCAGATACCGGGACCGGGATGGCAACGAGCAGTACTTC. Its translation: CASRYRDRDGNEQYF.

This clonotype was counted ten times or more. V usage is TRBV5-6 and J usage is TRBJ2-3; 8 bases fit TRBD1. V lost 3 bases and J lost 3; bases outside the gene matches: 9. CDR3 length: 16 residues. Germline V CDR1 and CDR2: SGHDT, YYEEEE. CDR3 sequence (DNA): TGTGCCAGCAGCTGGGATCGAACAGGGGGGACAGATACGCAGTATTTT. Its protein is CASSWDRTGGTDTQYF.

The rearrangement links TRBV20-1 to TRBJ2-1, with 15 bases that match TRBD2. Germline loops: CDR1 DFQATT, CDR2 SNEGSKA (reference sequence). This CDR3 contains 18 residues. The J segment lost 0 bases and the V segment lost 4 bases, leaving 7 bases of the junction unmatched. The CDR3 sequence is CSATGLAGGPDSYNEQFF. The CDR3, as DNA: TGCAGTGCTACAGGACTAGCGGGGGGGCCGGACTCCTACAATGAGCAGTTCTTC.

This chain links TRBV4-3 with TRBJ2-2; 8 bases fit TRBD1. This CDR3 region has 16 residues. Germline trimming cut 4 bases from V and 3 bases from J; bases unmatched to any gene: 7. Germline-derived CDR1 and CDR2 are LGHNA and YSLEER. The CDR3 region has the DNA TGCGCCAGCAGCCCAAGCAGGGGGCAGGACACCGGGGAGCTGTTTTTT. It specifies CASSPSRGQDTGELFF.

The gene calls are TRBV20-1 and TRBJ2-3; tentatively, D is TRBD2 (6 bases). There are 16 residues in the CDR3. Trimming took 0 bases from V and 6 from J, leaving 19 bases between them. The V gene's germline CDR1 is DFQATT and CDR2 SNEGSKA (reference sequence). The CDR3 sequence is CSARDPGGASGDTQYF. CDR3 nucleotides: TGCAGTGCTAGAGATCCTGGCGGGGCTTCAGGGGATACGCAGTATTTT.

This clonotype was found a few times. V usage is TRBV2 and J usage is TRBJ2-5, with D possibly matching TRBD1 (5 bases). The CDR3 runs to 14 residues. Per germline, CDR1 SNHLY and CDR2 FYNNEI. The V gene lost 6 bases and the J gene lost 5 bases, with 16 bases spanning the gap. The CDR3 region has the DNA TGTGCCAGCAGCATCCAGGGTAGATTCGAGACCCAGTACTTC. Translating it yields CASSIQGRFETQYF. The full variable domain, in which reference TRBV2 and TRBJ2-5 provide the parts outside the CDR3, is EPEVTQTPSHQVTQMGQEVILRCVPISNHLYFYWYRQILGQKVEFLVSFYNNEISEKSEIFDDQFSVERPDGSNFTLKIRSTKLEDSAMYFCASSIQGRFETQYFGPGTRLLVL.